These T cell receptor beta chains were read from a single sample in a study of Ad26.COV2.S vaccination and SARS-CoV-2 variants. Using immunoSEQ multiplex PCR, the repertoire was profiled, and TCRdb retains in-frame clones only, with some absent. The table lists over 110,000 clones, 70% to 90% of them singletons, with 5% in the top ten. The specimen comprised peripheral blood, sampled after recovery from COVID-19. The receptors derive from a human donor who had recovered from COVID-19. Both conserved end residues are part of each CDR3.

length: 16; V: TRBV18; J: TRBJ2-3; CDR3: CASSLTGIQATDTQYF
length: 15; V: TRBV11-2; J: TRBJ1-2; CDR3: CASSFDRAPSYGYTF
length: 14; V: TRBV4-3; J: TRBJ1-2; CDR3: CASSQDKGNYGYTF
length: 13; V: TRBV14; J: TRBJ2-1; CDR3: CASSQGGRSEQFF
length: 16; V: TRBV19; J: TRBJ1-1; CDR3: CASSIGGSRGGTEAFF
length: 13; V: TRBV7-2; J: TRBJ2-7; CDR3: CASSPTPYYEQYF
length: 14; V: TRBV30; J: TRBJ1-6; CDR3: CAWTARQSHSPLHF
length: 12; V: TRBV2; J: TRBJ2-7; CDR3: CASSEAGYEQYF
length: 12; V: TRBV5-1; J: TRBJ1-1; CDR3: CASSWEGTEAFF
length: 14; V: TRBV30; J: TRBJ2-1; CDR3: CAWSVRGPYNEQFF
length: 16; V: TRBV12-5; J: TRBJ2-6; CDR3: CASGPGPNAGANVLTF
length: 14; V: TRBV6-2/TRBV6-3; J: TRBJ1-6; CDR3: CASSTGTDNSPLHF
length: 16; V: TRBV20-1; J: TRBJ1-6; CDR3: CSASGQGSSYNSPLHF
length: 14; V: TRBV19; J: TRBJ1-6; CDR3: CASSIGRGNSPLHF